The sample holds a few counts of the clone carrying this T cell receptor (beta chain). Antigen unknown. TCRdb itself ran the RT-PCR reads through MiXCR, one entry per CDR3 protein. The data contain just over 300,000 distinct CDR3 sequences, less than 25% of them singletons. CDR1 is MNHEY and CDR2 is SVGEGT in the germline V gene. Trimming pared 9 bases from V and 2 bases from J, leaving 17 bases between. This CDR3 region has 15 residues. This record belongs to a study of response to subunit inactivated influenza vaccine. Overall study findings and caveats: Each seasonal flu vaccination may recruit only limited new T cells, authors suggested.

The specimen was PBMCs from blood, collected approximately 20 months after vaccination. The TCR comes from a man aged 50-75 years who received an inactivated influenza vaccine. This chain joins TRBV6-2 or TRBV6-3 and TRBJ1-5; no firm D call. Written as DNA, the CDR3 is TGTGCCAGGACCTCACTCAGGTTGGGCAATCAGCCCCAGCATTTT. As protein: CARTSLRLGNQPQHF.